This TCR beta chain was found in a study of cytomegalovirus exposure and HLA in healthy donors. Overall study: The 100 to 150 validation repertoires matched the approximately 700 first-cohort repertoires in platform, a later analysis reported.

TCRdb's table, derived via immunoSEQ multiplex PCR, lists solely in-frame clones and lacks some. The sample includes more than 95,000 clones, about 82% seen only once; the top ten take around 5%. The CDR3 has 14 amino acids. Germline-derived CDR1 and CDR2 are SGHDT and YYEEEE. V lost 2 bases and J lost 6, with 15 bases in between. This receptor was obtained from a man aged 18 to 29 in good health and CMV-seronegative. The rearrangement links TRBV5-6 to TRBJ2-7; the D gene is possibly TRBD2 (6 bases). The sequencing sample was made of PBMCs. The CDR3 DNA reads TGTGCCAGCAGCTTAGTAGGAGGGTGGGGCGAGCAGTACTTC. It specifies CASSLVGGWGEQYF.